The 21 T cell receptor beta chains reported below all come from one sample, sequenced in a study of blood T cell repertoires in COVID-19. Produced via immunoSEQ multiplex PCR; TCRdb's table is partial and in-frame only. The repertoire has around 400,000 clones, roughly 84% of them found once; the top ten carry roughly 1.4%. Sequencing was performed on PBMCs or T cells enriched from blood (not recorded which). Every receptor here comes from a woman under 30 who had been exposed to COVID-19.

The count of this clone is one. The genes are TRBV7-2 and TRBJ2-3; 8 nucleotides line up with TRBD1. This CDR3 region has 14 residues. From germline, CDR1 is SGHTA and CDR2 FQGNSA. The V and J ends lost 1 base and 5 bases, in that order; junction bases with no gene match: 2. CDR3 region: CASSLGTGIDTQYF. The CDR3 DNA reads TGTGCCAGCAGCTTAGGGACAGGGATAGATACGCAGTATTTT.

In its sample, this clone was seen once. The genes are TRBV29-1 and TRBJ1-6; 9 bases fit TRBD1. With 5 bases clipped from V and 4 bases from J, the junction kept 3 bases outside the gene matches. The CDR3 length is 14 residues. Germline V gene sequence: CDR1 SQVTM, CDR2 ANQGSEA. CDR3 in amino acids: CSVSDRGYNSPLHF. The CDR3, as DNA: TGCAGCGTTTCGGACAGGGGATATAATTCACCCCTCCACTTT. The full variable domain, with the rest looked up from reference TRBV29-1 and TRBJ1-6, is SAVISQKPSRDICQRGTSLTIQCQVDSQVTMMFWYRQQPGQSLTLIATANQGSEATYESGFVIDKFPISRPNLTFSTLTVSNMSPEDSSIYLCSVSDRGYNSPLHFGNGTRLTVT.

The chain uses TRBV27 and TRBJ2-1; the D gene is possibly TRBD2 (6 bases). Trimming pared 3 bases from V and 6 bases from J, leaving 15 bases between. This CDR3 has 15 residues. Germline CDR1 reads MNHEY; CDR2 reads SMNVEV (reference sequence). The CDR3 loop reads CASSFRDFRANEQFF. Here the CDR3 DNA reads TGTGCCAGCAGTTTTCGGGACTTCCGAGCCAATGAGCAGTTCTTC.

This clone was recorded a few times. V is TRBV19 and J is TRBJ2-7, with 7 bases aligning to TRBD2. Germline loops: CDR1 LNHDA, CDR2 SQIVND (reference sequence). Trimming cost V 4 bases and J 2 bases; bases outside gene matches: 8. The CDR3 sequence is 15 residues long. As DNA, the CDR3 is TGTGCCAGTAGTAAAACCGGGACTACCGCCTACGAGCAGTACTTC. This translates into CASSKTGTTAYEQYF. Supplemented by reference TRBV19 and TRBJ2-7, the full variable domain reads DGGITQSPKYLFRKEGQNVTLSCEQNLNHDAMYWYRQDPGQGLRLIYYSQIVNDFQKGDIAEGYSVSREKKESFPLTVTSAQKNPTAFYLCASSKTGTTAYEQYFGPGTRLTVT.

The rearrangement joins TRBV6-4 to TRBJ2-2; D not certain. Germline CDR1 reads MRHNA; CDR2 reads SNTAGT. With 0 bases removed from V and 1 base from J, the gap between germline ends came to 6 bases. The CDR3 consists of 15 residues. CDR3 in DNA: TGTGCCAGCAGTGACTCTCTAGGGAACACCGGGGAGCTGTTTTTT. This gives the protein CASSDSLGNTGELFF.

The V call is TRBV6-5, the J call TRBJ1-1; D gene unclear. The V gene lost 6 bases and the J gene lost 5 bases, with 13 bases spanning the gap. Per germline, CDR1 MNHEY and CDR2 SVGAGI. This CDR3 comprises 13 residues. The CDR3 is CASRIAVTTEAFF. CDR3 sequence (DNA): TGTGCCAGCAGAATCGCGGTCACTACTGAAGCTTTCTTT.

The CDR3 coding sequence is TGTGCCATCAGTGAGACAAATTACGAGCAGTACTTC. Translated: CAISETNYEQYF. This chain links TRBV10-3 with TRBJ2-7; D is unresolved. Deletions cut 2 bases from V and 4 bases from J, with 6 bases between. The germline V gene has CDR1 ENHRY and CDR2 SYGVKD. The CDR3 has 12 amino acids.

This clone was observed a few times. The V gene is TRBV7-9, the J gene TRBJ1-1, with no clear D. Trimming stripped 2 bases from V and 4 bases from J, with 17 bases between. The CDR3 covers 16 residues. CDR1 SEHNR and CDR2 FQNEAQ come from the germline V gene (reference sequence). CDR3 sequence (DNA): TGTGCCAGCAGCTTAACTCGGGAGGCGGGTGGCACTGAAGCTTTCTTT. Translated, it gives CASSLTREAGGTEAFF.

DNA for the CDR3: TGTGCCAGCAGCATAAGGACTAGCGGGAGAGGTAATGAGCAGTTCTTC. This translates into CASSIRTSGRGNEQFF. The rearrangement joins TRBV7-9 to TRBJ2-1; 13 positions match TRBD2. The CDR3 spans 16 residues. The ends lost 5 bases at V and 7 bases at J; junction bases unmatched: 8. CDR1 and CDR2 (germline): SEHNR, FQNEAQ (reference sequence).

CDR3 bases: TGTGCCAGCAGCCAAGATGAACGAAACTACTACGAGCAGTACTTC. It codes for CASSQDERNYYEQYF. The J gene is TRBJ2-7, the V gene TRBV4-2; D is unclear. The V end lost 0 bases, the J end lost 3 bases, and 12 bases lay between the germline ends. This CDR3 comprises 15 residues. Germline-derived CDR1 and CDR2 are LGHNA and YNFKEQ.

The chain carries TRBV7-8 and TRBJ1-3, with D possibly matching TRBD1 (6 bases). Germline CDR1 is SGHVS and CDR2 is FQNEAQ. Deletions cut 5 bases from V and 2 bases from J, with 16 bases between. The CDR3 extends over 16 amino acids. CDR3 sequence reads: CASSAYRVPPGNTIYF. The CDR3 region has the DNA TGTGCCAGCAGCGCCTACAGGGTCCCCCCTGGAAACACCATATATTTT. The full variable domain, with the rest looked up from reference TRBV7-8 and TRBJ1-3, is GAGVSQSPRYKVAKRGQDVALRCDPISGHVSLFWYQQALGQGPEFLTYFQNEAQLDKSGLPSDRFFAERPEGSVSTLKIQRTQQEDSAVYLCASSAYRVPPGNTIYFGEGSWLTVV.

The chain's CDR3 is CASSQGSGNNSPLHF. CDR3 coding DNA: TGTGCCAGCAGCCAAGGGTCAGGGAATAATTCACCCCTCCACTTT. The genes are TRBV3-1 (or the pseudogene TRBV3-2) and TRBJ1-6; tentatively, D is TRBD1 (5 bases). With 1 base removed from V and 5 bases from J, the gap between germline ends came to 9 bases. Germline-derived CDR1 and CDR2 are LGHDT and YNNKEL (reference sequence). This CDR3 is built from 15 residues.

The chain carries TRBV7-8 and TRBJ1-1, with TRBD1 matching over 7 bases. Germline-derived CDR1 and CDR2 are SGHVS and FQNEAQ. With 3 bases clipped from V and 3 bases from J, the junction kept 7 bases outside the gene matches. The CDR3 sequence is 15 residues long. The CDR3 coding sequence is TGTGCCAGCAGCTTCTTAAGGGGGCACGACACTGAAGCTTTCTTT. It encodes CASSFLRGHDTEAFF.

This rearrangement joins TRBV27 to TRBJ2-2; 8 bases match TRBD1. From germline, CDR1 is MNHEY and CDR2 SMNVEV (reference sequence). V was clipped by 7 bases and J by 1 base; unmatched bases: 5. The CDR3 spans 15 residues. The CDR3 protein is CASTPGQVNTGELFF. DNA for the CDR3: TGTGCCAGCACCCCGGGACAGGTGAACACCGGGGAGCTGTTTTTT.

The table lists this clone with a count of one. This chain connects TRBV9 to TRBJ1-1, with D possibly matching TRBD1 (6 bases). The CDR3 is 14 residues long. V lost 3 bases to trimming and J lost 1 base, with 10 bases between them. Germline lookup yields CDR1 SGDLS and CDR2 YYNGEE. The CDR3 nucleotides are TGTGCCAGCAGCGCCCCGACAGGGAACACTGAAGCTTTCTTT. It is translated as CASSAPTGNTEAFF.

The chain joins TRBV28 to TRBJ2-7, with 13 bases fitting TRBD2. V trimming: 4 bases; J trimming: 4 bases; junction bases outside the gene matches: 1. CDR3 size: 14 residues. Germline lookup yields CDR1 MDHEN and CDR2 SYDVKM. The CDR3 here is CASSSGLAGYEQYF. The CDR3 DNA is TGTGCCAGCAGTTCGGGACTAGCGGGATACGAGCAGTACTTC.

The rearrangement joins TRBV28 to TRBJ1-6, with 8 bases that match TRBD1. The CDR3 runs 12 residues. J lost 10 bases, V lost 7 bases, and 3 bases had no gene match. CDR1 is MDHEN and CDR2 is SYDVKM in the germline V gene. The CDR3 is CASKQGGSPLHF. The CDR3 coding sequence is TGTGCCAGCAAACAGGGGGGATCACCCCTCCACTTT.

V usage is TRBV27 and J usage is TRBJ2-7; D is uncertain. The length of the CDR3 is 14 residues. CDR1 is MNHEY, CDR2 SMNVEV, per germline (reference sequence). Trimming removed 3 bases at V and 0 bases at J, with 9 bases between. CDR3 nucleotides: TGTGCCAGCAGTTTGAGAACAGACTCCTACGAGCAGTACTTC. Protein product: CASSLRTDSYEQYF.

The V gene is TRBV11-2, the J gene TRBJ2-5; 7 nucleotides match TRBD2. CDR1 and CDR2 (germline): SGHAT, FQNNGV. The CDR3 is 16 amino acids. V dropped 0 bases and J dropped 5; count of bases not matched to a gene: 9. CDR3 nucleotide sequence: TGTGCCAGCAGCTTAGACCGAGTCTGGACTAGGGAGACCCAGTACTTC. It codes for CASSLDRVWTRETQYF.

The rearrangement joins TRBV2 to TRBJ1-1, with 8 bases that match TRBD1. After removal of 5 bases from V and 1 base from J, the junction contained 6 bases not matched to a gene. This CDR3 region has 15 residues. Germline V CDR1 and CDR2: SNHLY, FYNNEI. The CDR3 sequence: CASSQDRDSNTEAFF. As DNA, the CDR3 is TGTGCCAGCAGTCAGGACAGGGACTCGAACACTGAAGCTTTCTTT.

The CDR3 protein is CASSTGTAPWGYTF. The DNA of the CDR3 is TGTGCCAGCAGCACGGGGACAGCTCCATGGGGCTACACCTTC. This chain joins TRBV7-9 and TRBJ1-2, with 7 bases identical to TRBD1. Germline V gene data show CDR1 as SEHNR and CDR2 as FQNEAQ (reference sequence). There are 14 residues in the CDR3. Unmatched junction bases numbered 11, after V lost 5 bases and J lost 8 bases.